These 21 T cell receptor beta chains came from one sample sequenced in a study of OX40 agonist ivuxolimab in advanced cancers. Assay used: immunoSEQ multiplex PCR; TCRdb lists only in-frame clones, some missing. This sample has approximately 74,000 clones; about nine tenths occur once, and the top ten carry around 2%. The input for sequencing was CD4+ or CD8+ T cells sorted from blood, taken in a trial of the OX40 agonist ivuxolimab. These receptors all stem from an adult with an advanced solid tumor such as melanoma, head and neck, liver or kidney cancer.

This sequence joins TRBV6-5 and TRBJ1-1; the D is unclear. Germline V gene lookup returns CDR1 MNHEY and CDR2 SVGAGI. The CDR3 covers 15 residues. With 0 bases removed from V and 6 bases from J, the gap between germline ends came to 14 bases. CDR3 in amino acids: CASSYSQEDRAEAFF. The CDR3 DNA reads TGTGCCAGCAGTTACTCCCAGGAGGATAGGGCTGAAGCTTTCTTT.

The genes are TRBV7-3 and TRBJ2-5; unclear D gene. The CDR3 covers 15 residues. V was shortened by 0 bases and J by 9 bases, with 17 bases between the two germline ends. CDR1 SGHTA and CDR2 FQGTGA come from the germline V gene. In DNA form, the CDR3 reads TGTGCCAGCAGCTTAACGGGAAGGTCCGAGTCGGCCCAGTACTTC. Translating it yields CASSLTGRSESAQYF.

This chain joins TRBV5-3 and TRBJ2-1, with 10 bases matching TRBD2. TRBV5-3 is noted as an ORF with a role that remains uncertain. There are 18 residues in the CDR3. Losses at the gene ends were 0 bases for V and 4 bases for J; bases not matched to a gene: 10. DNA for the CDR3: TGTGCCAGAAGCTTGGTTTTCCTAGCGGGGGCCCCTTACAATGAGCAGTTCTTC. Its protein is CARSLVFLAGAPYNEQFF.

The rearrangement uses TRBV11-1 and TRBJ2-2; 7 nucleotides match TRBD2. V gave up 5 bases and J gave up 4 bases; unmatched junction bases: 7. The CDR3 is 15 amino acids. CDR1 is SGHAT and CDR2 is FQDESV in the germline V gene (reference sequence). CDR3: CASSRLSGATGELFF. In nucleotides, the CDR3 is TGTGCCAGCAGCCGTTTAAGCGGGGCCACCGGGGAGCTGTTTTTT. Full variable domain (remainder filled in from reference TRBV11-1 and TRBJ2-2): EAEVAQSPRYKITEKSQAVAFWCDPISGHATLYWYRQILGQGPELLVQFQDESVVDDSQLPKDRFSAERLKGVDSTLKIQPAELGDSAMYLCASSRLSGATGELFFGEGSRLTVL.

CDR3 region: CATKSEQYF. CDR3 sequence (DNA): TGTGCCACGAAGAGCGAGCAGTACTTC. The chain combines TRBV6-6 with TRBJ2-5; D not resolved. The DNA end favors TRBJ2-7, so the J call may be wrong. Germline V CDR1 and CDR2: MNHNY, SVGAGI (reference sequence). This CDR3 comprises 9 residues.

DNA of the CDR3: TGTGCCAGCAGCTTTCAGGGCAAAGATGGCTACACCTTC. Protein product: CASSFQGKDGYTF. The genes are TRBV11-3 and TRBJ1-2, with D perhaps matching TRBD1 (5 bases). The CDR3 loop spans 13 amino acids. Germline V gene data show CDR1 as SGHNT and CDR2 as YENEEA. The V gene lost 3 bases and the J gene lost 6 bases, with 11 bases spanning the gap.

This clone was counted once. The gene calls are TRBV29-1 and TRBJ1-1; the D gene is possibly TRBD1 (5 bases). V dropped 5 bases and J dropped 0 bases, with 10 bases sitting between them. CDR3 length: 13 amino acids. Germline V CDR1 and CDR2: SQVTM, ANQGSEA. CDR3 sequence (DNA): TGCAGCGTTAGACAGTACATGAACACTGAAGCTTTCTTT. Translating gives CSVRQYMNTEAFF.

Here the CDR3 reads CASRQHPTQETQYF. CDR3 in DNA: TGCGCCAGCAGACAGCACCCGACTCAAGAGACCCAGTACTTC. The gene calls are TRBV5-1 and TRBJ2-5; the D is unclear. V lost 5 bases, J lost 2 bases, and 13 bases lay in between. This CDR3 has 14 residues. Germline CDR1 reads SGHRS; CDR2 reads YFSETQ.

This rearrangement joins TRBV18 to TRBJ2-3, with unresolved D. Trimming removed 0 bases from V and 0 bases from J, with 7 bases in between. Germline-derived CDR1 and CDR2 are KGHSH and LQKENI. The CDR3 sequence is 15 residues long. CDR3: CASSPPHDSTDTQYF. DNA of the CDR3: TGTGCCAGCTCACCACCCCACGATAGCACAGATACGCAGTATTTT.

This chain connects TRBV7-8 to TRBJ2-5; D ambiguous. Germline V gives CDR1 SGHVS, CDR2 FQNEAQ. The CDR3 totals 12 residues. Trimming pared 7 bases from V and 0 bases from J, leaving 6 bases between. The CDR3 DNA reads TGTGCCAGCACGGCCCACCAAGAGACCCAGTACTTC. Amino acids: CASTAHQETQYF.

The genes are TRBV6-5 and TRBJ2-5; 7 nucleotides align to TRBD2. CDR1 is MNHEY, CDR2 SVGAGI, per germline. The V and J ends lost 8 bases and 7 bases, in that order; junction bases with no gene match: 13. CDR3 length: 14 residues. The CDR3 nucleotides are TGTGCCAGCGGTCGTCGGGGGGAAGGGATGACCCAGTACTTC. Its protein is CASGRRGEGMTQYF.

This clone occurred once. The chain's CDR3 is CASSLATAVWYGYTF. The CDR3 nucleotides are TGTGCCAGCAGCTTGGCCACCGCAGTTTGGTATGGCTACACCTTC. This sequence joins TRBV5-5 and TRBJ1-2; D not certain. Germline assignment: CDR1 SGHKS and CDR2 YYEKEE (reference sequence). This CDR3 contains 15 residues. V dropped 0 bases and J dropped 5 bases, with 14 bases sitting between them.

The chain links TRBV5-1 to TRBJ1-2; 12 nucleotides agree with TRBD1. Germline V gene data show CDR1 as SGHRS and CDR2 as YFSETQ. V dropped 1 base and J dropped 8; count of bases not matched to a gene: 6. This CDR3 has 15 amino acids. The CDR3 sequence is CASSLSGQGAGGYTF. In nucleotides, the CDR3 is TGCGCCAGCAGCTTGTCGGGACAGGGGGCTGGCGGCTACACCTTC.

This clone was observed a single time. The rearrangement joins TRBV5-1 to TRBJ2-6; unclear D gene. Trimming pared 4 bases from V and 0 bases from J, leaving 11 bases between. The CDR3 spans 16 residues. Per the germline V gene, CDR1 is SGHRS and CDR2 is YFSETQ. The DNA of the CDR3 is TGCGCCAGCAGCCCACAAGCTTTCTCTGGGGCCAACGTCCTGACTTTC. It translates to CASSPQAFSGANVLTF.

J is TRBJ1-3 and V is TRBV6-6; D is undetermined. Germline assignment: CDR1 MNHNY and CDR2 SVGAGI (reference sequence). V lost 1 base, J lost 3 bases, and 1 base lay in between. The CDR3 length is 12 residues. The CDR3 region is CASSYFGNTIYF. The CDR3 DNA sequence: TGTGCCAGCAGTTACTTTGGAAACACCATATATTTT.

The genes are TRBV10-2 and TRBJ2-5; maybe TRBD2 (5 bases). Gene TRBJ2-7 matches the end of the DNA better, so the J call may be wrong. The CDR3 loop spans 14 amino acids. Germline V gene lookup returns CDR1 WSHSY and CDR2 SAAADI. CDR3 region: CATQNSGSSYEQYF. CDR3 bases: TGCGCCACCCAAAACTCGGGATCCTCCTACGAGCAGTACTTC.

This clone occurred a few times. This chain links TRBV2 with TRBJ2-5; 11 nucleotides line up with TRBD2. Germline V gene lookup returns CDR1 SNHLY and CDR2 FYNNEI. The CDR3 is 16 residues long. V shed 5 bases, J shed 5 bases, and the junction held 10 bases outside the gene matches. This CDR3 is CASSNRLAGFEETQYF. In nucleotides, the CDR3 is TGTGCCAGCAGTAATCGACTAGCGGGATTTGAGGAGACCCAGTACTTC.

The chain employs TRBV11-2 and TRBJ2-3, with 7 positions matching TRBD2. Germline loops: CDR1 SGHAT, CDR2 FQNNGV. Trimming cost V 5 bases and J 2 bases; bases outside gene matches: 4. This CDR3 has 14 amino acids. The CDR3, as DNA: TGTGCCAGCAGCAAAGCGGGATTCACAGATACGCAGTATTTT. Translation: CASSKAGFTDTQYF.

V usage is TRBV2 and J usage is TRBJ1-1; D is possibly TRBD1 (6 bases). Trimming shortened V by 6 bases and J by 5 bases, and 13 bases separated the two germline ends. The CDR3 runs 13 residues. From germline, CDR1 is SNHLY and CDR2 FYNNEI. Here the CDR3 reads CASRVTGPTEAFF. In nucleotides, the CDR3 is TGTGCCAGCAGAGTTACAGGGCCAACTGAAGCTTTCTTT.

The V gene is TRBV5-8, the J gene TRBJ2-6, with D unclear. The CDR3 consists of 16 residues. Germline V gene sequence: CDR1 SGHTS, CDR2 YDEGEE. V was shortened by 4 bases and J by 0 bases, with 11 bases between the two germline ends. The CDR3 bases are TGTGCCAGCAGCAAGAGACGGTCCTCTGGGGCCAACGTCCTGACTTTC. Residues: CASSKRRSSGANVLTF.

Regarding this clone: Germline and junction disagree at one end, which may indicate a read error. The chain links TRBV5-1 to TRBJ2-7; no clear D gene. The CDR3 sequence is 14 residues long. The germline V gene has CDR1 SGHRS and CDR2 YFSETQ. The CDR3 loop reads CASSLGRLSYEQYF. The CDR3 DNA is TGTGCCAGCAGCTTGGGCAGACTCTCCTACGAGCAGTACTTC.